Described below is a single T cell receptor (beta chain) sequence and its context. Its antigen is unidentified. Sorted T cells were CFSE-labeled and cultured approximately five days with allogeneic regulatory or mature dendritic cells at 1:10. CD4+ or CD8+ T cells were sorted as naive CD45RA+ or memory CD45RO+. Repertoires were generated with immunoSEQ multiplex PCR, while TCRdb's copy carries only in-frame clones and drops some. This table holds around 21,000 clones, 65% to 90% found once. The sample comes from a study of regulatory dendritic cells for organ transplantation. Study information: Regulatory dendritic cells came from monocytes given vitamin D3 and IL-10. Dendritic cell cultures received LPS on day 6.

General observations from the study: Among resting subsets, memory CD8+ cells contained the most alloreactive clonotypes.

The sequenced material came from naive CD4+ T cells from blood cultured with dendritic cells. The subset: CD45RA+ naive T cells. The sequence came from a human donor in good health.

In DNA form, the CDR3 reads TGCGCCAGCAGCCCCGGCCGGGACAGAGTCACAGATACGCAGTATTTT. Protein: CASSPGRDRVTDTQYF. V and J are TRBV5-1 and TRBJ2-3, with 7 bases that match TRBD1. V was clipped by 4 bases and J by 2 bases; unmatched bases: 10. Germline V gene data show CDR1 as SGHRS and CDR2 as YFSETQ. The length of the CDR3 is 16 residues. The full variable domain, rest sourced from reference TRBV5-1 and TRBJ2-3, is KAGVTQTPRYLIKTRGQQVTLSCSPISGHRSVSWYQQTPGQGLQFLFEYFSETQRNKGNFPGRFSGRQFSNSRSEMNVSTLELGDSALYLCASSPGRDRVTDTQYFGPGTRLTVL.